This T cell receptor beta chain was profiled in a study of cytomegalovirus exposure and HLA in healthy donors. Study-level results: A link between a missense DCLRE1C variant and TCR beta V- and J-gene trimming emerged from a later analysis. Overall, approximately 150 TCR beta chains were annotated as cytomegalovirus-associated. Association with HLA alleles at 0.05 false discovery rate was found for approximately 18,000 TCR beta sequences in a later analysis. In terms of immune exposure information, only CMV serostatus was available.

The PCR used 60 Vbeta and 13 Jbeta primers. The table came from immunoSEQ multiplex PCR; TCRdb's copy has only in-frame clones and leaves some out. The sample has fewer than 350,000 clones, over 85% seen once. To note about this clone: No antigen is known for it.

The germline gives CDR1 KGHSH, CDR2 LQKENI. The CDR3 has 14 residues. After removal of 5 bases from V and 2 bases from J, the junction contained 6 bases not matched to a gene. This chain links TRBV18 with TRBJ2-7; 7 bases fit TRBD1. The clonotype originates from a woman between 18 and 29 years old in good health and CMV-seronegative. Material for sequencing was PBMCs. The CDR3 DNA follows: TGTGCCAGCTCAGAAACAGGGGACCCCTACGAGCAGTACTTC. It specifies CASSETGDPYEQYF.